Reported below is one TCR beta chain. The antigen is undetermined. This entry comes from a study of T cells in Graves' hyperthyroidism and ophthalmopathy. General study findings and limits: Before onset, ophthalmopathy was predicted by the model a median roughly six months earlier.

From RNA transcripts, TCR beta CDR3 regions were amplified. The study used the HTBI primer set for a first-round RT-PCR of the TCR CDR3. Each CDR3 protein is one row after TCRdb ran MiXCR on the multiplex PCR reads. Of 400,000 to 500,000 distinct CDR3 sequences listed, around an eighth are singletons. Germline CDR1 and CDR2: SGDLS and YYNGEE. J gave up 8 bases and V 0 bases, and 11 bases lay outside the gene matches. This CDR3 comprises 16 residues. The sequenced sample consisted of blood. V usage is TRBV9 and J usage is TRBJ2-1, with 7 bases that match TRBD2. The sequence was obtained from a woman aged 18-30 years with Graves' hyperthyroidism. CDR3 in amino acids: CASSVDVGGLGHEQFF. CDR3 coding DNA: TGTGCCAGCAGCGTAGATGTGGGGGGGTTGGGTCATGAGCAGTTCTTC.